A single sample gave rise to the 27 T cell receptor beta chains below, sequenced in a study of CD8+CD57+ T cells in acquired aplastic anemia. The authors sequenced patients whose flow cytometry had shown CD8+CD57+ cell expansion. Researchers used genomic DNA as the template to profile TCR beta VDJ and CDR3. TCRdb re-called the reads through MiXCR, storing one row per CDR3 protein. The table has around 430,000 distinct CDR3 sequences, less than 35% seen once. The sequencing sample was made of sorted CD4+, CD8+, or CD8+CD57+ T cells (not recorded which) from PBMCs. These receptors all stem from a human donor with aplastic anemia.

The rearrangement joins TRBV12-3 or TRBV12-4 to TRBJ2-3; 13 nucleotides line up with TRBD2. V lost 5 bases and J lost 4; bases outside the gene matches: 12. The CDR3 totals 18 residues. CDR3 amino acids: CASSRRITSGGESDTQYF. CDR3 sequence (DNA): TGTGCCAGCAGTCGACGGATCACTAGCGGGGGGGAATCAGATACGCAGTATTTT.

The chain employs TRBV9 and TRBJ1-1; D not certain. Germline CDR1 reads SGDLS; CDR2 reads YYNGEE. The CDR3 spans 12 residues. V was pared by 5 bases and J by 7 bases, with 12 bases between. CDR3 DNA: TGTGCCAGCAGTCAGCAGGCGGGTGAAGCTTTCTTT. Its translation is CASSQQAGEAFF. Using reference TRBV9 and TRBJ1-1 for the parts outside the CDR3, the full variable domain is DSGVTQTPKHLITATGQRVTLRCSPRSGDLSVYWYQQSLDQGLQFLIQYYNGEERAKGNILERFSAQQFPDLHSELNLSSLELGDSALYFCASSQQAGEAFFGQGTRLTVV.

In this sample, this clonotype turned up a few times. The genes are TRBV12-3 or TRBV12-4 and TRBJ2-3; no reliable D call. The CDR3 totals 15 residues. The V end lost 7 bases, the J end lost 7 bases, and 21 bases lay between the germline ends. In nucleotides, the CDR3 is TGTGCCAGCACCACGACGTGGTTAGAGCGCCATACGCAGTATTTT. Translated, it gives CASTTTWLERHTQYF.

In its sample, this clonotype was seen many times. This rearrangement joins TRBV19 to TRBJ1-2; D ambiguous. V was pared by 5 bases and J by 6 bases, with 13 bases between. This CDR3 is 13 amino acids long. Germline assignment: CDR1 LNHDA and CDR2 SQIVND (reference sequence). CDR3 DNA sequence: TGTGCCAGTAGTGTACAGATGGGGAATGGCTACACCTTC. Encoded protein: CASSVQMGNGYTF.

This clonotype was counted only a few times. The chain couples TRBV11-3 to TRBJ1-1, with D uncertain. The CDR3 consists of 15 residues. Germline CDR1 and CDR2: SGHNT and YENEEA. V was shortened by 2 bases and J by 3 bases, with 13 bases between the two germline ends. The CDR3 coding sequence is TGTGCCAGCAGCTTAATTCGGGCGGGAGACACTGAAGCTTTCTTT. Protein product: CASSLIRAGDTEAFF. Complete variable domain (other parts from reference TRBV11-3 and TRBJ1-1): EAGVVQSPRYKIIEKKQPVAFWCNPISGHNTLYWYLQNLGQGPELLIRYENEEAVDDSQLPKDRFSAERLKGVDSTLKIQPAELGDSAVYLCASSLIRAGDTEAFFGQGTRLTVV.

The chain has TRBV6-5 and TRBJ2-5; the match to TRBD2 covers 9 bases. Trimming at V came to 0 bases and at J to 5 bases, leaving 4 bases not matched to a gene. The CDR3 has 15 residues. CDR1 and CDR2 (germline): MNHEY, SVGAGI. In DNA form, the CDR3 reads TGTGCCAGCAGTTACTCCGGGCGGGAGGGTGAGACCCAGTACTTC. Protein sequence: CASSYSGREGETQYF.

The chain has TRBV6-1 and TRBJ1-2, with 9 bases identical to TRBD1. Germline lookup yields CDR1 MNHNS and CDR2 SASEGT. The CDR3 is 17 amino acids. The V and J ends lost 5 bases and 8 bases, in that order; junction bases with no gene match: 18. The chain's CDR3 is CASSPLNPGQGVGGYTF. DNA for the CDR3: TGTGCCAGCAGTCCCTTAAATCCGGGACAGGGTGTAGGGGGCTACACCTTC.

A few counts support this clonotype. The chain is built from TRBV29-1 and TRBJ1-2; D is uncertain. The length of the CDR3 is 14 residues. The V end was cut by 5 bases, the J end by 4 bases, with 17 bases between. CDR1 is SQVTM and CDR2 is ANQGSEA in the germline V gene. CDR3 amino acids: CSVFLPKAIYGYTF. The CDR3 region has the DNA TGCAGCGTTTTTCTACCCAAGGCTATCTATGGCTACACCTTC.

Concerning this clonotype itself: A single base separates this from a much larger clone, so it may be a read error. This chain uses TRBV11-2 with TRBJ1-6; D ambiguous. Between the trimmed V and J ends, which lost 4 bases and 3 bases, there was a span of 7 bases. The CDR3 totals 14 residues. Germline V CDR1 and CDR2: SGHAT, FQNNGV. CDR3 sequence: CASSYPGYNSPLHF. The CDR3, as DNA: TGTGCCAGCAGCTATCCGGGCTATAATTCACCCCTCCACTTT.

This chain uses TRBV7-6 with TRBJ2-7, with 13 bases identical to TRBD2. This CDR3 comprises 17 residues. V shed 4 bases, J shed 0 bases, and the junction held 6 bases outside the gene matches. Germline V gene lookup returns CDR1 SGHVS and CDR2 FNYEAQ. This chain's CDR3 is CASSSGTSGDPSYEQYF. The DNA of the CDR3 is TGTGCCAGCAGCTCGGGGACTAGCGGGGACCCCTCCTACGAGCAGTACTTC.

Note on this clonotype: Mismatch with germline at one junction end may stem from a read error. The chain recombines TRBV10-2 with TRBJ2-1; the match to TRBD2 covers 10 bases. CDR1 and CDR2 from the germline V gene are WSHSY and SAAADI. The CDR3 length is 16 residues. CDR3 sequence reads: CAGSDPSSGGYNEQFF. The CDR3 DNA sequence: TGCGCCGGCAGTGACCCCTCTAGCGGGGGCTACAATGAGCAGTTCTTC.

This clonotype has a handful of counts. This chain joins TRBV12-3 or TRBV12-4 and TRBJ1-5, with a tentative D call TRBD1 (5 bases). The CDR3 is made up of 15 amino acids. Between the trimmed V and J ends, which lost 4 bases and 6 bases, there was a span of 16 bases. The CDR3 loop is CASSSPQGASQPQHF. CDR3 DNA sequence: TGTGCCAGCAGTTCCCCCCAAGGGGCGAGTCAGCCCCAGCATTTT.

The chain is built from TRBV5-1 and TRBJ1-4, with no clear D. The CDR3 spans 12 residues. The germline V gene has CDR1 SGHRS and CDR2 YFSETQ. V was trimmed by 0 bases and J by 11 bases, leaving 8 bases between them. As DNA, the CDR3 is TGCGCCAGCAGCTTGGCGAAAGGGAAACTGTTTTTT. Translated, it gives CASSLAKGKLFF.

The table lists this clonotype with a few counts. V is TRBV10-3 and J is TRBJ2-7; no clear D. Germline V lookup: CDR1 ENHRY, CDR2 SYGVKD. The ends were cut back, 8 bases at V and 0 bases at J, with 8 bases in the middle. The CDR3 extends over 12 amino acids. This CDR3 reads CAISANSYEQYF. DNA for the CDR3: TGTGCCATCTCAGCCAACTCCTACGAGCAGTACTTC.

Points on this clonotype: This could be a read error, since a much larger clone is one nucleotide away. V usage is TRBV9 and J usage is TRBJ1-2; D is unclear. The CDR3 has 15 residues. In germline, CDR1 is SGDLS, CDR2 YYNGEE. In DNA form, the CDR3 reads TGTGCCAGCAACGTAGCTGCCACAGCTAACTATGGCTACACCTTC. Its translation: CASNVAATANYGYTF.

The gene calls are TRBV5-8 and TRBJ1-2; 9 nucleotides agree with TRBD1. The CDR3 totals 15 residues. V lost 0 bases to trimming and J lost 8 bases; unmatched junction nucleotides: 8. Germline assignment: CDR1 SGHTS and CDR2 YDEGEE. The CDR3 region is CASSLVGTGPRGYTF. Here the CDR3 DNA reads TGTGCCAGCAGCTTGGTTGGGACAGGGCCCCGCGGCTACACCTTC.

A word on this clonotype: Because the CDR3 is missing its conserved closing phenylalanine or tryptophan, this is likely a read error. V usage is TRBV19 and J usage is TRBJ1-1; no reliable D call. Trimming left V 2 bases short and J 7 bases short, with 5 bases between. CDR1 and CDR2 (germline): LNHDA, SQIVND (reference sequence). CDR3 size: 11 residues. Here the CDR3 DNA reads TGTGCCAGTAGTATAAGAGTTGAAGCTTTCTTA. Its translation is CASSIRVEAFL.

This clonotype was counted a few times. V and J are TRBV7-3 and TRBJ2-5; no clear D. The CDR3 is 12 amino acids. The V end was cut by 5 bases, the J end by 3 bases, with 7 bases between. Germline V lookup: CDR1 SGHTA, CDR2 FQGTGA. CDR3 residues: CASSPTKETQYF. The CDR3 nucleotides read TGTGCCAGCAGCCCCACGAAAGAGACCCAGTACTTC.

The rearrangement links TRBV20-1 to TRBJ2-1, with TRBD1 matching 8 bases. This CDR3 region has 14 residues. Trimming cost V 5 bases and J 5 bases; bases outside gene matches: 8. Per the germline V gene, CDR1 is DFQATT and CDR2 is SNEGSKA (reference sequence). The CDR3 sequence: CSARQGILHNEQFF. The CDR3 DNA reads TGCAGTGCTCGACAGGGGATACTCCACAATGAGCAGTTCTTC.

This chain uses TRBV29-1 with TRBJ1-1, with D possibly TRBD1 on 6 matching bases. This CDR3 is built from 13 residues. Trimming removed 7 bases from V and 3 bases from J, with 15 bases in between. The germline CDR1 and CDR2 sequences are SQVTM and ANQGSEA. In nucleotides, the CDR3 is TGCAGCGCTGCAACAGGGCAGGACACTGAAGCTTTCTTT. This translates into CSAATGQDTEAFF.

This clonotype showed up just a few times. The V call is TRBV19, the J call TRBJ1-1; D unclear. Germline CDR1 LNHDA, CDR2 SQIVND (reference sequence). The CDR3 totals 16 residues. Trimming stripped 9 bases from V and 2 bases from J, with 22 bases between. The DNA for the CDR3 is TGTGCCAGCTCACCAACATCGGGATCGAGAAACACTGAAGCTTTCTTT. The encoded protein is CASSPTSGSRNTEAFF.

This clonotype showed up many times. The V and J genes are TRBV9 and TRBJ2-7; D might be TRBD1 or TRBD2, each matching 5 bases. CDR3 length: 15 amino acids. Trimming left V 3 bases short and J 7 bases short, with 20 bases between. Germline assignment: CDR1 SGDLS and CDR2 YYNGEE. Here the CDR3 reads CASSAVPGKGHEQYF. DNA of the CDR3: TGTGCCAGCAGCGCCGTGCCCGGGAAAGGACATGAGCAGTACTTC.

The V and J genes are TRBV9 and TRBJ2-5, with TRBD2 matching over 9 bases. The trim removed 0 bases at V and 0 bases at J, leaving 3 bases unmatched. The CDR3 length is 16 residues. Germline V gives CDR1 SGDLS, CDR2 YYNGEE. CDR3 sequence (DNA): TGTGCCAGCAGCGTAGGTCTAGCGGGAAACCAAGAGACCCAGTACTTC. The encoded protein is CASSVGLAGNQETQYF.

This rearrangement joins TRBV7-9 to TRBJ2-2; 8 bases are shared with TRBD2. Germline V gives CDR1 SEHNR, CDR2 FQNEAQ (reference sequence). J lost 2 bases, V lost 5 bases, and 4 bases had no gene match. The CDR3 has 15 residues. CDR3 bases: TGTGCCAGCAGCGCAAGCGGGGGCAACACCGGGGAGCTGTTTTTT. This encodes CASSASGGNTGELFF.

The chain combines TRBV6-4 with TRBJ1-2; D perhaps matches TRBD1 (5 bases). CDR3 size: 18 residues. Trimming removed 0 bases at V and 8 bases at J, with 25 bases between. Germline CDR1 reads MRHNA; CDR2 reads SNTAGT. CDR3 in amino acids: CASSDSMVGTQNFRGYTF. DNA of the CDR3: TGTGCCAGCAGTGACTCGATGGTAGGGACGCAGAATTTTCGGGGCTACACCTTC.

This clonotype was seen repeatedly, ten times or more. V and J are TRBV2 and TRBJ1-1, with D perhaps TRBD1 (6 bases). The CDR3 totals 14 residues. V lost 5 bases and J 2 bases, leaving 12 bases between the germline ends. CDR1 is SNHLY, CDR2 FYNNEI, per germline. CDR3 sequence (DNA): TGTGCCAGCAGTTCACAGGGTGGAAACACTGAAGCTTTCTTT. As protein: CASSSQGGNTEAFF. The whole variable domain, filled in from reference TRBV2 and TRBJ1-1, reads EPEVTQTPSHQVTQMGQEVILRCVPISNHLYFYWYRQILGQKVEFLVSFYNNEISEKSEIFDDQFSVERPDGSNFTLKIRSTKLEDSAMYFCASSSQGGNTEAFFGQGTRLTVV.

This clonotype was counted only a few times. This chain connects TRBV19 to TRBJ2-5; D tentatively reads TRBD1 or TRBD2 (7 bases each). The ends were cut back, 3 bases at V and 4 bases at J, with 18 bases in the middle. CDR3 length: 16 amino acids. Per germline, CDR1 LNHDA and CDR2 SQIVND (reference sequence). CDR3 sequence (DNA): TGTGCCAGTAGTATGCGGGGAGGGGGCGGACGAGAGACCCAGTACTTC. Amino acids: CASSMRGGGGRETQYF.